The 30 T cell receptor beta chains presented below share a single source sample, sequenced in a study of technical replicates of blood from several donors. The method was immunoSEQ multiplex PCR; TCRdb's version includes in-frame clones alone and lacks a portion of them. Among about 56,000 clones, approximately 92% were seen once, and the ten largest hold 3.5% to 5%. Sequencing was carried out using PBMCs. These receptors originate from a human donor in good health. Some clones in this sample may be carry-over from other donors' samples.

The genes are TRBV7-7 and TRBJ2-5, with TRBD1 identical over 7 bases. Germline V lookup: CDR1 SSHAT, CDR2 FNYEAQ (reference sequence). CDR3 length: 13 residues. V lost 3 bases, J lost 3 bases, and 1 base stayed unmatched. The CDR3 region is CASSFDREETQYF. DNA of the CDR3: TGTGCCAGCAGCTTCGACAGGGAAGAGACCCAGTACTTC.

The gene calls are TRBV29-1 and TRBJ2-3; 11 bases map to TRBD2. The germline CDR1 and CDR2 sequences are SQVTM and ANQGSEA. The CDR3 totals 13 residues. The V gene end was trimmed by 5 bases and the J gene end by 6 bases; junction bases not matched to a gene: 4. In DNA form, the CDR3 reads TGCAGCGTTACTAGCGGGGGCTTCGATACGCAGTATTTT. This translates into CSVTSGGFDTQYF.

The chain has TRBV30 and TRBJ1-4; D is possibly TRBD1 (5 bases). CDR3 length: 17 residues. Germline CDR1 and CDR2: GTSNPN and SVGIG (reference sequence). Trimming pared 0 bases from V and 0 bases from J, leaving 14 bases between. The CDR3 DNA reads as TGTGCCTGGAGTGTATGGGAGGGGAAAGCAACTAATGAAAAACTGTTTTTT. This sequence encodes CAWSVWEGKATNEKLFF.

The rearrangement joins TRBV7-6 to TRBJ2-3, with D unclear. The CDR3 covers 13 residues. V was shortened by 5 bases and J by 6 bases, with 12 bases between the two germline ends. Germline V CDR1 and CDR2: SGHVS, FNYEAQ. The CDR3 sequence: CASSPQIEDTQYF. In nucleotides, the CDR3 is TGTGCCAGCAGCCCCCAAATCGAGGATACGCAGTATTTT. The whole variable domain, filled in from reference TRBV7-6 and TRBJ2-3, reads GAGVSQSPRYKVTKRGQDVALRCDPISGHVSLYWYRQALGQGPEFLTYFNYEAQQDKSGLPNDRFSAERPEGSISTLTIQRTEQRDSAMYRCASSPQIEDTQYFGPGTRLTVL.

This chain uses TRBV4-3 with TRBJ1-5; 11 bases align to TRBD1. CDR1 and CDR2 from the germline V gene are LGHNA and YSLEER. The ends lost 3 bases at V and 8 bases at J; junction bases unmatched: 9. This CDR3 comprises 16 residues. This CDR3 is CASSQTWTGGSKPQHF. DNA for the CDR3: TGCGCCAGCAGCCAGACCTGGACAGGGGGCTCAAAGCCCCAGCATTTT.

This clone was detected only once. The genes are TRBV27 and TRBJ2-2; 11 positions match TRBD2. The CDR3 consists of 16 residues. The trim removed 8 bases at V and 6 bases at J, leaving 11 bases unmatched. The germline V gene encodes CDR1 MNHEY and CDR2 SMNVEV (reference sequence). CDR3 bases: TGTGCCAGCGTGGGACTAGCGGCAGGTGGGGCCGGGGAGCTGTTTTTT. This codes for CASVGLAAGGAGELFF.

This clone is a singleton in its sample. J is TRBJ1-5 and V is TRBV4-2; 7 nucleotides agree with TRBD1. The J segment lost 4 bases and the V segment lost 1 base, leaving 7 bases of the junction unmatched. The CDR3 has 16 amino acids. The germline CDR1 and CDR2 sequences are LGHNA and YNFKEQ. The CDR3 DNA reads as TGTGCCAGCAGCCAAGGCGGTGCAGGGGGAAATCAGCCCCAGCATTTT. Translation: CASSQGGAGGNQPQHF.

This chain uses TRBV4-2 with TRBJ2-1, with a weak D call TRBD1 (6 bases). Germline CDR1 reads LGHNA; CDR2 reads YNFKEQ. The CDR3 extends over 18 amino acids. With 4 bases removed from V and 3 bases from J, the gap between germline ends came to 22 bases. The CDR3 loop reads CASSLREGRQGFYNEQFF. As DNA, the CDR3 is TGTGCCAGCAGCCTTCGGGAAGGGCGGCAGGGGTTCTACAATGAGCAGTTCTTC.

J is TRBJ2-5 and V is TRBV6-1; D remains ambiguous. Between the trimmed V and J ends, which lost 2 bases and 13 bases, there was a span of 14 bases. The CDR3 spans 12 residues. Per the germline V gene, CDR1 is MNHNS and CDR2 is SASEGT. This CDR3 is CASSELRQNWYF. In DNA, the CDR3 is TGTGCCAGCAGTGAATTACGCCAGAATTGGTACTTC.

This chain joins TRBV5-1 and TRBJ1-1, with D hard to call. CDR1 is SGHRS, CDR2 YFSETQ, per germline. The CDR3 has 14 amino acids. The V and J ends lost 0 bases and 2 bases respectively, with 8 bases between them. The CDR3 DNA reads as TGCGCCAGCAGCTTGGAGAGGTTAAACACTGAAGCTTTCTTT. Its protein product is CASSLERLNTEAFF.

CDR3 bases: TGTGCCAGCAGCCCGGTGGGCAGGGGGAATGAAAAACTGTTTTTT. This translates into CASSPVGRGNEKLFF. The rearrangement joins TRBV7-9 to TRBJ1-4; 7 bases agree with TRBD1. The J segment lost 5 bases and the V segment lost 5 bases, leaving 8 bases of the junction unmatched. From germline, CDR1 is SEHNR and CDR2 FQNEAQ (reference sequence). This CDR3 region has 15 residues.

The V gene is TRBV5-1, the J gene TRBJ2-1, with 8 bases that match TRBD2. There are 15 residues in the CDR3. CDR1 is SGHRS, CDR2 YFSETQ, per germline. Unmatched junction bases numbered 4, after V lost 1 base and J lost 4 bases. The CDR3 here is CASSLSGGGYNEQFF. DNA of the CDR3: TGCGCCAGCAGCTTGTCGGGGGGGGGTTACAATGAGCAGTTCTTC.

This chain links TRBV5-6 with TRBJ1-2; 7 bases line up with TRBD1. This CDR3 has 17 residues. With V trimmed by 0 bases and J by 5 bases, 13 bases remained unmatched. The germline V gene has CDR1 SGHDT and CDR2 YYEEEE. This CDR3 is CASSLAMGDRAGYGYTF. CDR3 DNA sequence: TGTGCCAGCAGCTTGGCGATGGGAGACAGGGCTGGATATGGCTACACCTTC.

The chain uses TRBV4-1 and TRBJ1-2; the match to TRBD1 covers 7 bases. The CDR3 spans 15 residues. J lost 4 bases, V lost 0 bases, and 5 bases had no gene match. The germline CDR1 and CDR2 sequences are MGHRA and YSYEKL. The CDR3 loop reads CASSQESTGAYGYTF. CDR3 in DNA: TGCGCCAGCAGCCAAGAAAGCACAGGGGCCTATGGCTACACCTTC.

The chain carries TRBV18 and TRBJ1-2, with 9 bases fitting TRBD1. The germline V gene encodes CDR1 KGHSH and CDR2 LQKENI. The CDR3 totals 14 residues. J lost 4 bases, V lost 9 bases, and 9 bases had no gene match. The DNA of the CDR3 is TGTGCCAGTTCCGACAGGGGGATTTCCTATGGCTACACCTTC. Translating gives CASSDRGISYGYTF.

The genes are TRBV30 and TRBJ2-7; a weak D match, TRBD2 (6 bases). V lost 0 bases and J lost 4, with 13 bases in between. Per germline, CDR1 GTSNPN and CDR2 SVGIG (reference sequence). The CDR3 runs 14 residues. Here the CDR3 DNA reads TGTGCCTGGAGTGTATGGGGGGTAAGGTACGAGCAGTACTTC. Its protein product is CAWSVWGVRYEQYF. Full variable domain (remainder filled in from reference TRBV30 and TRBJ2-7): SQTIHQWPATLVQPVGSPLSLECTVEGTSNPNLYWYRQAAGRGLQLLFYSVGIGQISSEVPQNLSASRPQDRQFILSSKKLLLSDSGFYLCAWSVWGVRYEQYFGPGTRLTVT.

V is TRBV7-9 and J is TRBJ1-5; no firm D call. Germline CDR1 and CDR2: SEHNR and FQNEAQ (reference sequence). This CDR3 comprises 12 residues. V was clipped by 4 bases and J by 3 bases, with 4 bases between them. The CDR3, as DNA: TGTGCCAGCAGCTATAACAATCAGCCCCAGCATTTT. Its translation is CASSYNNQPQHF.

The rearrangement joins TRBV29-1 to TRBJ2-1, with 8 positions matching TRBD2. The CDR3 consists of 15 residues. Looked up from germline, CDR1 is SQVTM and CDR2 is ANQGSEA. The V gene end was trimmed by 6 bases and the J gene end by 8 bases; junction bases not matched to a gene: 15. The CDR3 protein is CSVIQQSGRKDEQFF. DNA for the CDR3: TGCAGCGTCATACAGCAGAGCGGGAGAAAGGATGAGCAGTTCTTC.

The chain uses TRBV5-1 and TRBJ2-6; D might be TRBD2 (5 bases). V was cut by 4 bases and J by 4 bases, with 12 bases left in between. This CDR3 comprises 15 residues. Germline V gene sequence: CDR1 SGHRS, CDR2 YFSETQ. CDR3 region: CASSIEGSGANVLTF. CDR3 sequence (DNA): TGCGCCAGCAGCATTGAGGGCTCAGGGGCCAACGTCCTGACTTTC.

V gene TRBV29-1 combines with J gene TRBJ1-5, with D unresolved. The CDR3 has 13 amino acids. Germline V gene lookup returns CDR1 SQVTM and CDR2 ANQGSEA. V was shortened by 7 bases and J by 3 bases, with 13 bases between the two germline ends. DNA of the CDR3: TGCAGCGCCTCCGGTGGGCACAATCAGCCCCAGCATTTT. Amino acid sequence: CSASGGHNQPQHF.

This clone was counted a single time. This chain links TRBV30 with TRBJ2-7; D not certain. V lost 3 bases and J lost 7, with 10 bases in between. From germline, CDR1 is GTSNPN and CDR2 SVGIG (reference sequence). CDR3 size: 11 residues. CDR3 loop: CAWRAEQEQYF. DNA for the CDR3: TGTGCCTGGAGGGCCGAACAGGAGCAGTACTTC. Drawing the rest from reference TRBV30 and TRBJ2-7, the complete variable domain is SQTIHQWPATLVQPVGSPLSLECTVEGTSNPNLYWYRQAAGRGLQLLFYSVGIGQISSEVPQNLSASRPQDRQFILSSKKLLLSDSGFYLCAWRAEQEQYFGPGTRLTVT.

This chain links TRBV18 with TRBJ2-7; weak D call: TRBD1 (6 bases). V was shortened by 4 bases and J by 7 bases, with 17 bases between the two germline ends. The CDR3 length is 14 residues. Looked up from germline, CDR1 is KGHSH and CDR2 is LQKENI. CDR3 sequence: CASSLDTGSREQYF. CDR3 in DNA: TGTGCCAGCTCACTCGATACAGGGAGTAGGGAGCAGTACTTC.

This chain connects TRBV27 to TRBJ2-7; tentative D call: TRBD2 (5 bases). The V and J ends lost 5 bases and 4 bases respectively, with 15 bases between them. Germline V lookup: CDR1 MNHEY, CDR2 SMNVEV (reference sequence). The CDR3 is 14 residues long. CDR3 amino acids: CASSVSGSRYEQYF. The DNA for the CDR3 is TGTGCCAGCAGTGTCTCGGGGTCCAGGTACGAGCAGTACTTC.

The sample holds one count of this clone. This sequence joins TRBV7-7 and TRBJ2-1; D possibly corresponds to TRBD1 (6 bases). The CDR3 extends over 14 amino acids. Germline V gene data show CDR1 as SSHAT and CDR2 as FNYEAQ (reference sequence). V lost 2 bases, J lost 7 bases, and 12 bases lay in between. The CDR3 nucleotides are TGTGCCAGCAGCTTATTGGGGGCCGGGAATGAGCAGTTCTTC. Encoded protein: CASSLLGAGNEQFF. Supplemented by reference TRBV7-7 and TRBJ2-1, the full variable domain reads GAGVSQSPRYKVTKRGQDVTLRCDPISSHATLYWYQQALGQGPEFLTYFNYEAQPDKSGLPSDRFSAERPEGSISTLTIQRTEQRDSAMYRCASSLLGAGNEQFFGPGTRLTVL.

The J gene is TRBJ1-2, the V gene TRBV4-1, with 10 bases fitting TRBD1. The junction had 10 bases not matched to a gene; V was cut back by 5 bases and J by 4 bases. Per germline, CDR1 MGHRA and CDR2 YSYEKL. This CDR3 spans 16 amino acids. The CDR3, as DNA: TGCGCCAGCAGCAAGGGACAGGGGTCGGAGGCCTATGGCTACACCTTC. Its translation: CASSKGQGSEAYGYTF.

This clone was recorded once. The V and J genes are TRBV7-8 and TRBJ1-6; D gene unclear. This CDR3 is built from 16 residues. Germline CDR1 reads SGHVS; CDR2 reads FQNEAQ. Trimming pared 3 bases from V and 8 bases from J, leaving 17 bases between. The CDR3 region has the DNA TGTGCCAGCAGCTTTCTCCTTTCCCCTATGGATTCACCCCTCCACTTT. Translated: CASSFLLSPMDSPLHF. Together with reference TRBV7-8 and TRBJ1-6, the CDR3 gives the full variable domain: GAGVSQSPRYKVAKRGQDVALRCDPISGHVSLFWYQQALGQGPEFLTYFQNEAQLDKSGLPSDRFFAERPEGSVSTLKIQRTQQEDSAVYLCASSFLLSPMDSPLHFGNGTRLTVT.

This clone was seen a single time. The CDR3 here is CASAGPRGVYNSPLHF. CDR3 bases: TGTGCCAGCGCAGGGCCCAGGGGAGTCTATAATTCACCCCTCCACTTT. The genes are TRBV27 and TRBJ1-6, with a weak D call TRBD1 (6 bases). The CDR3 has 16 amino acids. Germline V gene lookup returns CDR1 MNHEY and CDR2 SMNVEV (reference sequence). Trimming left V 8 bases short and J 3 bases short, with 17 bases between.

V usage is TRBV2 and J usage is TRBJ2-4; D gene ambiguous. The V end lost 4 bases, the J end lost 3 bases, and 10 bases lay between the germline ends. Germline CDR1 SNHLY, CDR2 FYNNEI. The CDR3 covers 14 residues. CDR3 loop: CASSARLDKNIQYF. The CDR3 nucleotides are TGTGCCAGCAGTGCCAGGTTGGACAAAAACATTCAGTACTTC.

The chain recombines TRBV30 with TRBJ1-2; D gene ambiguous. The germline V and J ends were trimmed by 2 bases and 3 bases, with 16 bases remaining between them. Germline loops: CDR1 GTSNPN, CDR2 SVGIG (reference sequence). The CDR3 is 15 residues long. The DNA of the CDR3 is TGTGCCTGGAGTTCCCGGATCGGTCGGGACTATGGCTACACCTTC. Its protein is CAWSSRIGRDYGYTF.

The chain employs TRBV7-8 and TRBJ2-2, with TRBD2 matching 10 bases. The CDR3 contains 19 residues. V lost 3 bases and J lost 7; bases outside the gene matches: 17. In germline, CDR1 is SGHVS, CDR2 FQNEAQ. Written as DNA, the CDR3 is TGTGCCAGCAGCTTGGAAATCAGGAACCAGCGGGGGGGAATCGGGGAGCTGTTTTTT. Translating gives CASSLEIRNQRGGIGELFF.